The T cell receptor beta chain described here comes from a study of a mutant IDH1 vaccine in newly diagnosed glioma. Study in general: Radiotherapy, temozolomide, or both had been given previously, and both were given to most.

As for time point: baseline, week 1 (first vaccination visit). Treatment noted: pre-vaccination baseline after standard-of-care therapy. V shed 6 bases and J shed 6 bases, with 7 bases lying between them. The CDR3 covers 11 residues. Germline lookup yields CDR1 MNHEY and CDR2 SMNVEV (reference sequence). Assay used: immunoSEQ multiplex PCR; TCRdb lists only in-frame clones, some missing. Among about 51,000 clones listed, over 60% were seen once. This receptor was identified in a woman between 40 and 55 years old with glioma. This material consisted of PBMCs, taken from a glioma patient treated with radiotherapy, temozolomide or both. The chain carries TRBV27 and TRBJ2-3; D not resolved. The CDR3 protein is CASRLRDTQYF. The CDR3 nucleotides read TGTGCCAGCAGGTTAAGGGATACGCAGTATTTT.